This T cell receptor (beta chain) stems from a study of shared T cell receptors in the human thymus. CDR1 MNHEY and CDR2 SMNVEV come from the germline V gene (reference sequence). V gave up 5 bases and J gave up 1 base, with 17 bases separating them. CDR3 length: 16 amino acids. Here immunoSEQ multiplex PCR was the method, and the copy in TCRdb shows in-frame clones only, minus some. The repertoire holds roughly 560,000 clones, with around 78% as singletons. These data were likewise used in another study, on human thymus T cells. From that paper: The people who donated were healthy Finnish babies having corrective surgery for congenital heart defects. The thymus was resected at corrective cardiac surgery. Repertoires from thymus and blood appeared to show biased V and J gene usage. In unrelated individuals, thymic repertoires overlapped highly, according to related research.

The sequenced material came from thymocytes. The clonotype was recovered from a boy under two years old with a congenital heart defect. The rearrangement uses TRBV27 and TRBJ1-1; D may be TRBD1 (5 bases). The CDR3 DNA sequence: TGTGCCAGCAGTCTAGCCGGGGGGGTACCGAACACTGAAGCTTTCTTT. Its translation is CASSLAGGVPNTEAFF.